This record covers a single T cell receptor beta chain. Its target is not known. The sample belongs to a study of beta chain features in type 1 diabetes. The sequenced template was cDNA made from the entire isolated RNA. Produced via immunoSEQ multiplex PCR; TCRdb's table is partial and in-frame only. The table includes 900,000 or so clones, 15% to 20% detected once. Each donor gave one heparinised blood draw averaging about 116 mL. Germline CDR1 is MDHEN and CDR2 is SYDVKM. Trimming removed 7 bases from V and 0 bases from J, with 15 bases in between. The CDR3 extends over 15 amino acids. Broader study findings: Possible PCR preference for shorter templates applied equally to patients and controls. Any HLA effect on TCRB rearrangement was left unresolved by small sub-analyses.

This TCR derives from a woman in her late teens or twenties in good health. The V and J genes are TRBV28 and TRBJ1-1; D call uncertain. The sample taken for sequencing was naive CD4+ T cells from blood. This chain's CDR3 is CASTPGSTLNTEAFF. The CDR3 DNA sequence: TGTGCCAGCACCCCTGGGAGCACCCTGAACACTGAAGCTTTCTTT.